These 25 T cell receptor beta chains share one sample of origin, sequenced in a study of blood T cells in healthy people across ages. Primed by a sample-barcoded 5' primer and a J-beta primer mix, a second PCR proceeded for about 7 to 11 cycles. TCRdb used MiXCR to reprocess the 5' RACE reads, holding one entry per CDR3 protein. This table holds about 1 million distinct CDR3 sequences, 45% found once. Sequencing input: blood. Receptors were obtained from a woman aged 55 to 70 in good health.

J is TRBJ1-3 and V is TRBV9; D is ambiguous. Deletions cut 3 bases from V and 0 bases from J, with 4 bases between. The CDR3 has 13 residues. Germline CDR1 reads SGDLS; CDR2 reads YYNGEE. CDR3 sequence: CASSGSSGNTIYF. The CDR3 DNA is TGTGCCAGCAGCGGCAGCTCTGGAAACACCATATATTTT.

A word on this clonotype: Germline is not matched at one junction end, which may reflect a read error. This rearrangement joins TRBV20-1 to TRBJ1-2; D ambiguous. Germline assignment: CDR1 DFQATT and CDR2 SNEGSKA (reference sequence). The CDR3 extends over 13 amino acids. CDR3: CSALPWDNHGYTF. As DNA, the CDR3 is TGCAGTGCTCTCCCTTGGGATAACCATGGCTACACCTTC.

The CDR3 DNA reads as TGTGCCAGCAGTCAACTAGCGGGACTCTACGAGCAGTACTTC. The encoded protein is CASSQLAGLYEQYF. The rearrangement links TRBV28 to TRBJ2-7, with 10 positions matching TRBD2. V dropped 5 bases and J dropped 3; count of bases not matched to a gene: 4. The CDR3 spans 14 residues. Germline-derived CDR1 and CDR2 are MDHEN and SYDVKM.

The chain joins TRBV29-1 to TRBJ2-5; D call uncertain. Germline-derived CDR1 and CDR2 are SQVTM and ANQGSEA. V lost 4 bases and J lost 4, with 10 bases in between. The CDR3 is made up of 12 amino acids. The chain's CDR3 is CSVVGLRETQYF. The CDR3 DNA reads as TGCAGCGTTGTAGGGTTGAGAGAGACCCAGTACTTC.

This clonotype occurred a few times. V gene TRBV3-1 combines with J gene TRBJ2-3, with D hard to call. V was trimmed by 0 bases and J by 0 bases, leaving 4 bases between them. Germline V gene data show CDR1 as LGHDT and CDR2 as YNNKEL (reference sequence). This CDR3 is 14 amino acids long. CDR3 nucleotide sequence: TGTGCCAGCAGCCAAGATCACAGCACAGATACGCAGTATTTT. Its protein product is CASSQDHSTDTQYF.

Comments on this clonotype: This could be a read error, since a much larger clone is one nucleotide away. This likely comes from a read error, as the CDR3 has no conserved phenylalanine or tryptophan at its end. The chain joins TRBV29-1 to TRBJ2-1, with D tentatively TRBD2 (5 bases). V was pared by 5 bases and J by 6 bases, with 11 bases between. Germline V gene sequence: CDR1 SQVTM, CDR2 ANQGSEA. This CDR3 is 12 amino acids long. CDR3 DNA: TGCAGCGTTTTTGGACGGGGCAATGAGCAGTTCTTG. Protein sequence: CSVFGRGNEQFL.

This chain links TRBV6-2 or TRBV6-3 with TRBJ2-1; 10 bases map to TRBD2. The closer fit of TRBJ2-7 to the DNA end suggests the J call may be wrong. CDR3 length equals 14 residues. Germline values: CDR1 MNHEY, CDR2 SVGEGT. The CDR3 DNA is TGTGCCAGCAGACTAGCGGGGACCTACAATGAGCAGTACTTC. This encodes CASRLAGTYNEQYF.

The chain joins TRBV18 to TRBJ2-1, with D possibly being TRBD2 (5 bases). Deletions cut 6 bases from V and 5 bases from J, with 14 bases between. The CDR3 has 14 amino acids. Germline V lookup: CDR1 KGHSH, CDR2 LQKENI. The CDR3 bases are TGTGCCAGCTCGAAGAGCGGCTCAAACAATGAGCAGTTCTTC. This translates into CASSKSGSNNEQFF.

This clonotype showed up just a few times. V usage is TRBV3-1 and J usage is TRBJ2-5; no firm D call. With 1 base removed from V and 11 bases from J, the gap between germline ends came to 8 bases. The CDR3 is 11 residues long. Germline CDR1 and CDR2: LGHDT and YNNKEL (reference sequence). CDR3 protein: CASSQGPQQYF. DNA for the CDR3: TGTGCCAGCAGCCAAGGCCCCCAACAGTACTTC.

The chain has TRBV6-1 and TRBJ1-1; D remains ambiguous. The CDR3 covers 15 residues. Germline lookup yields CDR1 MNHNS and CDR2 SASEGT. Trimming stripped 8 bases from V and 1 base from J, with 17 bases between. CDR3 amino acids: CASVLLGPTNTEAFF. CDR3 bases: TGTGCCAGCGTACTCCTGGGTCCCACGAACACTGAAGCTTTCTTT.

This clonotype was observed once. The rearrangement joins TRBV5-1 to TRBJ2-1; 8 positions agree with TRBD1. The germline V gene encodes CDR1 SGHRS and CDR2 YFSETQ. V shed 3 bases and J 7 bases; nucleotides not matched to a gene: 6. The CDR3 length is 14 residues. CDR3 region: CASSSLDRANEQFF. CDR3 bases: TGCGCCAGCAGCTCTCTGGACAGGGCAAATGAGCAGTTCTTC.

The chain links TRBV10-3 to TRBJ2-1, with TRBD2 as a possible D gene (6 bases). The CDR3 has 15 amino acids. Germline values: CDR1 ENHRY, CDR2 SYGVKD. V dropped 3 bases and J dropped 4 bases, with 13 bases sitting between them. The CDR3 spells CAISDGLARYNEQFF. DNA for the CDR3: TGTGCCATCAGTGATGGGCTAGCGCGGTACAATGAGCAGTTCTTC.

This clonotype was picked up a small number of times. In DNA form, the CDR3 reads TGTGCCAGCAGCTTAGTTACGGGCGGGGTCGGTGAGCAGTTCTTC. It yields the protein CASSLVTGGVGEQFF. V is TRBV7-2 and J is TRBJ2-1; possible D gene TRBD2, 6 bases. This CDR3 is 15 amino acids long. V shed 1 base and J shed 9 bases, with 16 bases lying between them. Germline CDR1 and CDR2: SGHTA and FQGNSA.

The genes are TRBV2 and TRBJ2-1; TRBD2 is a possible D gene (7 bases). With 2 bases removed from V and 3 bases from J, the gap between germline ends came to 14 bases. Germline CDR1 SNHLY, CDR2 FYNNEI. CDR3 size: 16 residues. The CDR3: CASSERRGGFYNEQFF. CDR3 nucleotide sequence: TGTGCCAGCAGTGAAAGGAGGGGGGGTTTCTACAATGAGCAGTTCTTC.

This clonotype appeared once. The CDR3 coding sequence is TGCAGTGGGTCGGGACTAGCGGGACCGGCAGATACGCAGTATTTT. It codes for CSGSGLAGPADTQYF. The rearrangement joins TRBV20-1 to TRBJ2-3; 13 nucleotides match TRBD2. Looked up from germline, CDR1 is DFQATT and CDR2 is SNEGSKA (reference sequence). CDR3 size: 15 residues. The trim removed 7 bases at V and 4 bases at J, leaving 8 bases unmatched.

Details on this clonotype: One junction end does not reproduce the germline sequence, and a read error may be involved. The chain employs TRBV20-1 and TRBJ1-5; D is uncertain. Looked up from germline, CDR1 is DFQATT and CDR2 is SNEGSKA (reference sequence). The CDR3 extends over 14 amino acids. CDR3 sequence: CSARDEMGNQPRHF. In nucleotides, the CDR3 is TGCAGTGCTAGAGATGAAATGGGCAATCAGCCCCGGCATTTT.

The chain links TRBV24-1 to TRBJ1-2; 7 nucleotides align to TRBD1. The CDR3 contains 15 residues. Germline values: CDR1 KGHDR, CDR2 SFDVKD. Losses at the gene ends were 4 bases for V and 0 bases for J; bases not matched to a gene: 4. The CDR3 region has the DNA TGTGCCACCAGTGAGTCCGGGACAGCTAACTATGGCTACACCTTC. Translation gives CATSESGTANYGYTF.

The V gene is TRBV5-1, the J gene TRBJ2-1, with a possible D match to TRBD1 (6 bases). Trimming left V 0 bases short and J 10 bases short, with 17 bases between. Germline V gene sequence: CDR1 SGHRS, CDR2 YFSETQ. The CDR3 length is 15 residues. The CDR3 coding sequence is TGCGCCAGCAGCTTGGCAGGGGATCTTTCCTACGAGCAGTTCTTC. Its protein is CASSLAGDLSYEQFF.

This chain uses TRBV20-1 with TRBJ2-1, with D tentatively TRBD1 (6 bases). The germline CDR1 and CDR2 sequences are DFQATT and SNEGSKA (reference sequence). With 7 bases removed from V and 10 bases from J, the gap between germline ends came to 17 bases. The CDR3 spans 12 residues. The DNA for the CDR3 is TGCAGTGTCCTCCGGGACACCCCGGAGCAGTTCTTC. Its protein product is CSVLRDTPEQFF.

The genes are TRBV7-2 and TRBJ2-1; a possible D gene is TRBD2 (6 bases). V gave up 5 bases and J gave up 8 bases, with 13 bases separating them. Germline V CDR1 and CDR2: SGHTA, FQGNSA. CDR3 length: 13 amino acids. DNA of the CDR3: TGTGCCAGCAGCCCAAGACTAGACGATGAGCAGTTCTTC. Translating gives CASSPRLDDEQFF.

In this sample, this clonotype turned up a few times. The rearrangement links TRBV5-1 to TRBJ2-1; D remains ambiguous. Germline V gives CDR1 SGHRS, CDR2 YFSETQ. V was shortened by 4 bases and J by 7 bases, with 9 bases between the two germline ends. The CDR3 is made up of 12 amino acids. CDR3 sequence reads: CASSVQRNEQFF. The CDR3 DNA sequence: TGCGCCAGCAGCGTACAACGGAATGAGCAGTTCTTC.

This clonotype is a singleton in its sample. The chain links TRBV28 to TRBJ2-5; 9 positions agree with TRBD2. J gave up 11 bases and V 5 bases, and 12 bases lay outside the gene matches. The germline V gene encodes CDR1 MDHEN and CDR2 SYDVKM. CDR3 length equals 14 residues. CDR3 amino acids: CASSVRSGRHEQYF. DNA for the CDR3: TGTGCCAGCAGTGTGAGAAGCGGGAGGCATGAGCAGTACTTC. Using reference TRBV28 and TRBJ2-5 for the parts outside the CDR3, the full variable domain is DVKVTQSSRYLVKRTGEKVFLECVQDMDHENMFWYRQDPGLGLRLIYFSYDVKMKEKGDIPEGYSVSREKKERFSLILESASTNQTSMYLCASSVRSGRHEQYFGPGTRLLVL.

A few counts support this clonotype. The rearrangement links TRBV6-6 to TRBJ2-1; D is ambiguous. CDR3 size: 17 residues. The germline CDR1 and CDR2 sequences are MNHNY and SVGAGI (reference sequence). Trimming left V 0 bases short and J 3 bases short, with 15 bases between. CDR3 amino acids: CASSYSGSPGNYNEQFF. The CDR3 nucleotides are TGTGCCAGCAGTTACTCTGGGTCGCCAGGAAACTACAATGAGCAGTTCTTC.

This clonotype has at least ten counts. The rearrangement links TRBV29-1 to TRBJ2-7, with unresolved D. Germline loops: CDR1 SQVTM, CDR2 ANQGSEA. V lost 5 bases to trimming and J lost 4 bases, with 6 bases between them. CDR3 length equals 10 residues. In DNA form, the CDR3 reads TGCAGCGTTATGGCTTACGAGCAGTACTTC. Protein: CSVMAYEQYF.

The chain has TRBV7-6 and TRBJ2-7; 9 bases are a match to TRBD1. V gave up 4 bases and J gave up 5 bases; unmatched junction bases: 9. This CDR3 region has 15 residues. From germline, CDR1 is SGHVS and CDR2 FNYEAQ. The DNA of the CDR3 is TGTGCCAGCAGCTATGGATCGGGACAGGGTCACGAGCAGTACTTC. Its protein is CASSYGSGQGHEQYF. Variable domain in full (rest from reference TRBV7-6 and TRBJ2-7): GAGVSQSPRYKVTKRGQDVALRCDPISGHVSLYWYRQALGQGPEFLTYFNYEAQQDKSGLPNDRFSAERPEGSISTLTIQRTEQRDSAMYRCASSYGSGQGHEQYFGPGTRLTVT.